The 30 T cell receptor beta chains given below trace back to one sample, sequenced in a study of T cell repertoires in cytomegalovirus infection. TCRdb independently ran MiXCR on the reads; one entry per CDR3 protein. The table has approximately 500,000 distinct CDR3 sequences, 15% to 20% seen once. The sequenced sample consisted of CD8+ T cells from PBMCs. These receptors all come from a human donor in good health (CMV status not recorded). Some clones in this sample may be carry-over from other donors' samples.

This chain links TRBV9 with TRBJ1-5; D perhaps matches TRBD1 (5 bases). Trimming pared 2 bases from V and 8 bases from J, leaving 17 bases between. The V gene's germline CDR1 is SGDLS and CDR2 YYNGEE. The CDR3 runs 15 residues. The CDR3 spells CASSVGPGELKPQHF. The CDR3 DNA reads TGTGCCAGCAGCGTGGGACCGGGGGAATTAAAGCCCCAGCATTTT. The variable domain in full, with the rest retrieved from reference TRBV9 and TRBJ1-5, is DSGVTQTPKHLITATGQRVTLRCSPRSGDLSVYWYQQSLDQGLQFLIQYYNGEERAKGNILERFSAQQFPDLHSELNLSSLELGDSALYFCASSVGPGELKPQHFGDGTRLSIL.

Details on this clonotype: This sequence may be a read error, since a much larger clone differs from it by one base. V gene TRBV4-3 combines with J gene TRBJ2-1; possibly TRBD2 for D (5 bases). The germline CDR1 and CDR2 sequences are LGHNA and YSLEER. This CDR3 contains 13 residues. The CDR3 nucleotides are TGCGCCAACAGCCAAGATCGGGGAAATGAGCAGTTCTTC. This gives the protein CANSQDRGNEQFF.

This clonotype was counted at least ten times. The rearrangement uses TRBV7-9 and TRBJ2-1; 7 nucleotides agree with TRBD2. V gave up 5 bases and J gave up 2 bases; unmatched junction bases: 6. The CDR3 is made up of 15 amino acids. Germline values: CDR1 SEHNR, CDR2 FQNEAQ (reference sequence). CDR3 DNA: TGTGCCAGCAGCATGCGGGAGATCCCCTACAATGAGCAGTTCTTC. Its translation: CASSMREIPYNEQFF.

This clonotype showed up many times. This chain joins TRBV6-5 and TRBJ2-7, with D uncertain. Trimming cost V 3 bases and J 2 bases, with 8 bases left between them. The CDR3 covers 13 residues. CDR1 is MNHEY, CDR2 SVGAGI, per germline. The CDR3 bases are TGTGCCAGCAGTTATGGCGACCCCTACGAGCAGTACTTC. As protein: CASSYGDPYEQYF.

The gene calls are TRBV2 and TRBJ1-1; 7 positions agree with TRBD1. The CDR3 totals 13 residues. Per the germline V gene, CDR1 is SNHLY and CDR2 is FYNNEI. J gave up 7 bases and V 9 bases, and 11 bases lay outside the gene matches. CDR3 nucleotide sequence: TGTGCCAGGGAACAGGGGCAGGAAAATGAAGCTTTCTTT. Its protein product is CAREQGQENEAFF.

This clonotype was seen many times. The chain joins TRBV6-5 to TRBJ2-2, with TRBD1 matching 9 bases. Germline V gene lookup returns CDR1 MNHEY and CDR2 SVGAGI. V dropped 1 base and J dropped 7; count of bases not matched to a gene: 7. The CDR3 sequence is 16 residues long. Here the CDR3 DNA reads TGTGCCAGCAGTTACTTCCCGGGACAGGGTATCGGGGAGCTGTTTTTT. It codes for CASSYFPGQGIGELFF.

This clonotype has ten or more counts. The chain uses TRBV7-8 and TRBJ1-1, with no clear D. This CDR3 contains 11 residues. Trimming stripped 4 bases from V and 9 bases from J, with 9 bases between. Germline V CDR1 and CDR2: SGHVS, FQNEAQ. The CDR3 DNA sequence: TGTGCCAGCAGCTCCGAAAAAAAAGCTTTCTTT. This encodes CASSSEKKAFF.

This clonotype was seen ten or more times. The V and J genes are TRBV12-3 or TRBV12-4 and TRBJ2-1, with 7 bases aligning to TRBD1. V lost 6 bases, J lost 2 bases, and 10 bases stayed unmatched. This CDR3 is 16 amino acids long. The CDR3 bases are TGTGCCAGCAGCCGCCAGGGGGTACAGCCCTACAATGAGCAGTTCTTC. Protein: CASSRQGVQPYNEQFF.

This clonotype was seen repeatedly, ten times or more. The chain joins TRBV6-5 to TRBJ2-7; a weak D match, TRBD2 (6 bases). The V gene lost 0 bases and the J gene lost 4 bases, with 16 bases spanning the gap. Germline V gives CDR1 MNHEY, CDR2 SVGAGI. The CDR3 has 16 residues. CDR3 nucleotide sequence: TGTGCCAGCAGTTACTCGGGGGGTGGGGTAACATACGAGCAGTACTTC. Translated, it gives CASSYSGGGVTYEQYF.

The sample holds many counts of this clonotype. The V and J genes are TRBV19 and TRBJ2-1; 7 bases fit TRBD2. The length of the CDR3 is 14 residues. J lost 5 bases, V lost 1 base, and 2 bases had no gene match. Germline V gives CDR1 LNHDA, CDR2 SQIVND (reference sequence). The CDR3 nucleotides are TGTGCCAGTAGTATAGCGGGAGGCAACAATGAGCAGTTCTTC. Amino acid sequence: CASSIAGGNNEQFF.

The CDR3, as DNA: TGTGCCAGCAGTACCGAACACAGGGGCGACGAGCAGTACTTC. This sequence encodes CASSTEHRGDEQYF. The chain recombines TRBV9 with TRBJ2-7, with TRBD1 identical over 7 bases. This CDR3 is 14 amino acids long. The V and J ends lost 5 bases and 5 bases, in that order; junction bases with no gene match: 10. Germline-derived CDR1 and CDR2 are SGDLS and YYNGEE. The full variable domain, its missing parts supplied by reference TRBV9 and TRBJ2-7, is DSGVTQTPKHLITATGQRVTLRCSPRSGDLSVYWYQQSLDQGLQFLIQYYNGEERAKGNILERFSAQQFPDLHSELNLSSLELGDSALYFCASSTEHRGDEQYFGPGTRLTVT.

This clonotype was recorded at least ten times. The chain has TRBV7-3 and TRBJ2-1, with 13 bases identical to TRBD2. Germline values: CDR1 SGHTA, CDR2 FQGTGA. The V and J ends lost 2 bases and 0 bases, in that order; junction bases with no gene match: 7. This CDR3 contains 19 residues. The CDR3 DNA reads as TGTGCCAGCAGCTTAGTACTAGCGGGAGGGCCCAGCTCCTACAATGAGCAGTTCTTC. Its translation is CASSLVLAGGPSSYNEQFF. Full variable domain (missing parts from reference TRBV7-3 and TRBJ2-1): GAGVSQTPSNKVTEKGKYVELRCDPISGHTALYWYRQSLGQGPEFLIYFQGTGAADDSGLPNDRFFAVRPEGSVSTLKIQRTERGDSAVYLCASSLVLAGGPSSYNEQFFGPGTRLTVL.

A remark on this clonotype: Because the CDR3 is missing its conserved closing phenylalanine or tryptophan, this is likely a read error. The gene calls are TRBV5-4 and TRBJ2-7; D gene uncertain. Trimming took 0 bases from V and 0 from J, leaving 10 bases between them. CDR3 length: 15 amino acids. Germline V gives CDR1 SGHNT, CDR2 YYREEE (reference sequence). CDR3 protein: CASSLGLSSSYEQYL. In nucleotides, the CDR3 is TGTGCCAGCAGCTTGGGGCTCTCAAGCTCCTACGAGCAGTACTTA.

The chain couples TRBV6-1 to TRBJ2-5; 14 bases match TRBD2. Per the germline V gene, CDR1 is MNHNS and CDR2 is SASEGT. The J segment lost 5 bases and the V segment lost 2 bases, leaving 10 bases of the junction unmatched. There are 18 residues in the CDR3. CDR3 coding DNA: TGTGCCAGCAGTGAACGACTAGCGGGAGGGCCCCGCCAGGAGACCCAGTACTTC. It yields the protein CASSERLAGGPRQETQYF.

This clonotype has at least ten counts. CDR3 in DNA: TGTGCCAGCAGTGCAGCGGGGGGGCCCTATGAGCAGTTCTTC. It yields the protein CASSAAGGPYEQFF. This sequence joins TRBV2 and TRBJ2-1, with 10 bases identical to TRBD2. The trim removed 4 bases at V and 8 bases at J, leaving 5 bases unmatched. This CDR3 is built from 14 residues. Germline-derived CDR1 and CDR2 are SNHLY and FYNNEI. The variable domain in full, with the rest retrieved from reference TRBV2 and TRBJ2-1, is EPEVTQTPSHQVTQMGQEVILRCVPISNHLYFYWYRQILGQKVEFLVSFYNNEISEKSEIFDDQFSVERPDGSNFTLKIRSTKLEDSAMYFCASSAAGGPYEQFFGPGTRLTVL.

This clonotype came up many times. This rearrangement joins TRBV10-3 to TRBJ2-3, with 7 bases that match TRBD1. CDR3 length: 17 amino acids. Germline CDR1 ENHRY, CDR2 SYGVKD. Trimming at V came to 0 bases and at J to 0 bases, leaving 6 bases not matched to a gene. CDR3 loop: CAISESQGVASTDTQYF. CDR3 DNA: TGTGCCATCAGTGAGTCGCAGGGGGTTGCGAGCACAGATACGCAGTATTTT.

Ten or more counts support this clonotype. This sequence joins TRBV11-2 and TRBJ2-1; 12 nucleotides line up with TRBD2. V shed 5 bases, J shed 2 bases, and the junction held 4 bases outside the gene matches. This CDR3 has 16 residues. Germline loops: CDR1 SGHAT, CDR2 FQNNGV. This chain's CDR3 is CASSLGLAGPYNEQFF. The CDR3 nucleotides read TGTGCCAGCAGCCTCGGACTAGCGGGGCCCTACAATGAGCAGTTCTTC.

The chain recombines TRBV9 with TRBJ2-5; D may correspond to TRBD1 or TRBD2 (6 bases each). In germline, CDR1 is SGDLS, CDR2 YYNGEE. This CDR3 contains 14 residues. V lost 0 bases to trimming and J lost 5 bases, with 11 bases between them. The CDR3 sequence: CASSVVGGAETQYF. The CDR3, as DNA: TGTGCCAGCAGCGTAGTCGGGGGCGCGGAGACCCAGTACTTC.

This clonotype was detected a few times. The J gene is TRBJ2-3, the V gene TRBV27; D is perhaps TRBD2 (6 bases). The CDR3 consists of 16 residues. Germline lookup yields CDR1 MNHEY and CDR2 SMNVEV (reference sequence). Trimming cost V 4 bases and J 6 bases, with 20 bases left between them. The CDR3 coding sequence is TGTGCCAGCAGTTCCCAACTAGCCCTTGTGACTGATACGCAGTATTTT. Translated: CASSSQLALVTDTQYF.

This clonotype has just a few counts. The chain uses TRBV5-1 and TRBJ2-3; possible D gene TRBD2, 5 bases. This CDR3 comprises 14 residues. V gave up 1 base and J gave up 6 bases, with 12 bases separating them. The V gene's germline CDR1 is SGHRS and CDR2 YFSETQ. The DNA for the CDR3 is TGCGCCAGCAGCTTGAGACTATTTTCGGATACGCAGTATTTT. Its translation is CASSLRLFSDTQYF.

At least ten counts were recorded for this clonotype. CDR3 region: CAISDGTADFDTQYF. CDR3 nucleotide sequence: TGTGCCATCAGTGACGGGACAGCTGATTTTGATACGCAGTATTTT. The chain employs TRBV10-3 and TRBJ2-3, with 7 bases matching TRBD1. The CDR3 is made up of 15 amino acids. V dropped 3 bases and J dropped 6; count of bases not matched to a gene: 9. CDR1 ENHRY and CDR2 SYGVKD come from the germline V gene.

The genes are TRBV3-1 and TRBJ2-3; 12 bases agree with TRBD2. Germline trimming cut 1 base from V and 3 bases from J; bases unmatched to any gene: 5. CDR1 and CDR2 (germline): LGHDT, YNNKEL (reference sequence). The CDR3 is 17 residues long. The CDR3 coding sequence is TGTGCCAGCAGCCAAGGAACTAGCGGGGGGAAGACAGATACGCAGTATTTT. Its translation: CASSQGTSGGKTDTQYF.

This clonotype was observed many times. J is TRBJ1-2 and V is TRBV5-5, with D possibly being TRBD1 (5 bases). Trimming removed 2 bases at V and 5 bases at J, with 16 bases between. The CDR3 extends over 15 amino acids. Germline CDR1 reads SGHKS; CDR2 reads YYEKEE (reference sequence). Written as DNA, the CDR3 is TGTGCCAGCAGCTTTGTGGGGGAAATCAGATATGGCTACACCTTC. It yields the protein CASSFVGEIRYGYTF.

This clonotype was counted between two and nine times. CDR3 sequence: CASSLLASGVYNEQFF. Here the CDR3 DNA reads TGTGCCAGCAGTTTATTGGCTAGCGGGGTTTACAATGAGCAGTTCTTC. This chain uses TRBV12-3 or TRBV12-4 with TRBJ2-1, with 9 bases fitting TRBD2. The CDR3 extends over 16 amino acids. V lost 2 bases, J lost 4 bases, and 6 bases stayed unmatched.

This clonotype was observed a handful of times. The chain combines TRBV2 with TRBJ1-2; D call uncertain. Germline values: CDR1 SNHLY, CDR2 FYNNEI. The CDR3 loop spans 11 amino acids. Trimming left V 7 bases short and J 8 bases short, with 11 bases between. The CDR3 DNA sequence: TGTGCCAGCAAGGTTGGGGAGGGCTACACCTTC. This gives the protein CASKVGEGYTF.

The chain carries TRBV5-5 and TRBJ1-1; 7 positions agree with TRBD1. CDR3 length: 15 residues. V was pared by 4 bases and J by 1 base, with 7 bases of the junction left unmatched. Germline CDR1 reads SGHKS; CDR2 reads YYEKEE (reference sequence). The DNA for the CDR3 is TGTGCCAGCAGCGCGACAGGGCCTGAGAACACTGAAGCTTTCTTT. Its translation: CASSATGPENTEAFF.

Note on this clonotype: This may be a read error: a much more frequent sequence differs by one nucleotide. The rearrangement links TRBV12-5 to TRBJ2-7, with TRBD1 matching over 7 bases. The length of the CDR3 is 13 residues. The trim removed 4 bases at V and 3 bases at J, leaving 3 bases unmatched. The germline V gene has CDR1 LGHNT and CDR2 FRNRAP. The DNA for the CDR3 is TGTGCTAGTGGTTCGGGACAGTTCTACGAGCAGTACTTC. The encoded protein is CASGSGQFYEQYF.

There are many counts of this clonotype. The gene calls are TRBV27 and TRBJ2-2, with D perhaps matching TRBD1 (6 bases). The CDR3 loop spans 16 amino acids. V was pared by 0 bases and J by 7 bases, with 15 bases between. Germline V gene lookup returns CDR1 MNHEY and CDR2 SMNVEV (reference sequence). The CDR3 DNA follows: TGTGCCAGCAGTTTATCGCGGACAGTTCTTATCGGGGAGCTGTTTTTT. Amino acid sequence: CASSLSRTVLIGELFF.

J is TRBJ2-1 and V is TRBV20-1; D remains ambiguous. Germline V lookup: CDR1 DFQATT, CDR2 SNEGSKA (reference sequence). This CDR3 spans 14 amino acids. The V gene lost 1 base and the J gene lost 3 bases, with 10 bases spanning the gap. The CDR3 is CSARVGLNYNEQFF. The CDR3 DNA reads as TGCAGTGCTAGAGTTGGGTTAAACTACAATGAGCAGTTCTTC.

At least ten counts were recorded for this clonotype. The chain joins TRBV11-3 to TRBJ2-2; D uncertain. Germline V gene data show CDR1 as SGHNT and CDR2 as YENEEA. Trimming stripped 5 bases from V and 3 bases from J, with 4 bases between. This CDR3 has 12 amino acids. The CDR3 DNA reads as TGTGCCAGCAGCCAGGACACCGGGGAGCTGTTTTTT. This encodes CASSQDTGELFF.